Below are 12 T cell receptor beta chains sequenced from a single sample in a study of T cells in Graves' hyperthyroidism and ophthalmopathy. Amplification of TCR beta CDR3 regions used RNA as the template. A first-round RT-PCR of the TCR CDR3 used the HTBI primer set. TCRdb called the multiplex PCR reads again in MiXCR, with one record for every CDR3 protein. The table shows approximately 700,000 distinct CDR3 sequences, with over 15% occurring only once. Input material: blood. The origin of the receptors is a man between 18 and 29 years old with Graves' hyperthyroidism.

The sample holds many counts of this clonotype. The chain has TRBV28 and TRBJ2-3; 7 bases agree with TRBD1. The CDR3 runs 14 residues. Germline trimming cut 7 bases from V and 1 base from J; bases unmatched to any gene: 5. Germline V lookup: CDR1 MDHEN, CDR2 SYDVKM. CDR3 in DNA: TGTGCCAGCATACCAACAGGGGGCACAGATACGCAGTATTTT. Translating it yields CASIPTGGTDTQYF.

This chain links TRBV19 with TRBJ1-5; TRBD1 might be the D (6 bases). Germline CDR1 is LNHDA and CDR2 is SQIVND (reference sequence). There are 17 residues in the CDR3. V was shortened by 4 bases and J by 0 bases, with 16 bases between the two germline ends. The CDR3, as DNA: TGTGCCAGTAGTAGGGAGCCGGGACACCCTAGCAATCAGCCCCAGCATTTT. Translating gives CASSREPGHPSNQPQHF.

This chain connects TRBV5-1 to TRBJ1-1; no clear D gene. The CDR3 is 12 residues long. Trimming left V 3 bases short and J 4 bases short, with 7 bases between. Germline V gene sequence: CDR1 SGHRS, CDR2 YFSETQ. CDR3 residues: CASSSIGTEAFF. CDR3 nucleotides: TGCGCCAGCAGCTCCATCGGCACTGAAGCTTTCTTT. The entire variable domain, with the rest obtained from reference TRBV5-1 and TRBJ1-1, is as follows: KAGVTQTPRYLIKTRGQQVTLSCSPISGHRSVSWYQQTPGQGLQFLFEYFSETQRNKGNFPGRFSGRQFSNSRSEMNVSTLELGDSALYLCASSSIGTEAFFGQGTRLTVV.

This clonotype was recorded many times. The chain has TRBV28 and TRBJ2-3; no clear D gene. Germline V lookup: CDR1 MDHEN, CDR2 SYDVKM. The V gene lost 5 bases and the J gene lost 6 bases, with 18 bases spanning the gap. CDR3 length: 15 amino acids. CDR3 region: CASSPPPAVTDTQYF. CDR3 in DNA: TGTGCCAGCAGTCCCCCCCCCGCAGTCACTGATACGCAGTATTTT.

In this sample, this clonotype turned up many times. The CDR3 coding sequence is TGTGCCAGCAGTTCCCTAACCGGGACAGATACGCAGTATTTT. It translates to CASSSLTGTDTQYF. The chain links TRBV28 to TRBJ2-3; D remains ambiguous. Germline V CDR1 and CDR2: MDHEN, SYDVKM. The CDR3 length is 14 residues. V was pared by 4 bases and J by 3 bases, with 11 bases between.

This chain uses TRBV27 with TRBJ2-7; D unclear. CDR3 length equals 15 residues. Germline V lookup: CDR1 MNHEY, CDR2 SMNVEV (reference sequence). Trimming removed 2 bases at V and 1 base at J, with 12 bases between. The CDR3 coding sequence is TGTGCCAGCAGTTTAGGTGGGCTTCTGTCCTACGAGCAGTACTTC. Encoded protein: CASSLGGLLSYEQYF.

Ten or more counts support this clonotype. The CDR3 DNA reads as TGTGCCAGCAGTGTTGCCTCCCCTGGAGAGACCCAGTACTTC. Protein sequence: CASSVASPGETQYF. V gene TRBV2 combines with J gene TRBJ2-5; D is ambiguous. Germline loops: CDR1 SNHLY, CDR2 FYNNEI. The CDR3 spans 14 residues. The V end was cut by 4 bases, the J end by 4 bases, with 13 bases between.

This clonotype appeared many times. The chain couples TRBV2 to TRBJ1-1; D unresolved. Germline CDR1 SNHLY, CDR2 FYNNEI. The CDR3 contains 11 residues. Trimming stripped 5 bases from V and 2 bases from J, with 3 bases between. The CDR3 reads CASSPNTEAFF. As DNA, the CDR3 is TGTGCCAGCAGTCCCAACACTGAAGCTTTCTTT.

This clonotype was picked up a small number of times. The chain joins TRBV2 to TRBJ2-3; 9 bases map to TRBD2. Germline lookup yields CDR1 SNHLY and CDR2 FYNNEI. The CDR3 contains 17 residues. V was pared by 8 bases and J by 0 bases, with 12 bases of the junction left unmatched. The CDR3 reads CASSVAGGPGSTDTQYF. The CDR3 DNA reads as TGTGCCAGCTCTGTGGCGGGAGGGCCGGGAAGCACAGATACGCAGTATTTT. The whole variable domain, filled in from reference TRBV2 and TRBJ2-3, reads EPEVTQTPSHQVTQMGQEVILRCVPISNHLYFYWYRQILGQKVEFLVSFYNNEISEKSEIFDDQFSVERPDGSNFTLKIRSTKLEDSAMYFCASSVAGGPGSTDTQYFGPGTRLTVL.

In this sample, this clonotype turned up many times. The chain joins TRBV11-2 to TRBJ2-7, with unresolved D. Germline lookup yields CDR1 SGHAT and CDR2 FQNNGV. The CDR3 sequence is 16 residues long. Trimming left V 1 base short and J 0 bases short, with 13 bases between. The CDR3 sequence is CASSLGYGRSSYEQYF. The CDR3 region has the DNA TGTGCCAGCAGCTTAGGGTACGGCAGGAGCTCCTACGAGCAGTACTTC.

This clonotype has more than one count but fewer than ten. The chain carries TRBV20-1 and TRBJ2-2; possible D gene TRBD1, 7 bases. Germline V gives CDR1 DFQATT, CDR2 SNEGSKA (reference sequence). The V end lost 5 bases, the J end lost 7 bases, and 14 bases lay between the germline ends. CDR3 length equals 13 residues. CDR3 nucleotide sequence: TGCAGTGCTGTCAGGGGGGATAGCGGGGAGCTGTTTTTT. It is translated as CSAVRGDSGELFF.

This clonotype was counted ten times or more. The V gene is TRBV6-1, the J gene TRBJ1-1; 8 bases align to TRBD1. V lost 5 bases and J lost 0; bases outside the gene matches: 5. The CDR3 has 15 residues. Germline loops: CDR1 MNHNS, CDR2 SASEGT. This CDR3 reads CASSKRTGMNTEAFF. The CDR3 DNA reads as TGTGCCAGCAGTAAACGGACAGGGATGAACACTGAAGCTTTCTTT.